This T cell receptor beta chain was captured in a study of T cell responses to AZD1222 COVID-19 vaccine. Produced via immunoSEQ multiplex PCR; TCRdb's table is partial and in-frame only. The table records roughly 180,000 clones, 90% to 95% of them present only once. Regarding this clone: Its antigen is as yet unknown.

Trimming took 7 bases from V and 3 from J, leaving 12 bases between them. Germline V gene sequence: CDR1 MNHEY, CDR2 SMNVEV (reference sequence). CDR3 length: 13 residues. Overall study results and limits: In a largely white British group with more females than males, clonal diversity was possibly underestimated. Of spike-specific TCRs, nearly half reportedly target regions left unmutated in variants.

The sequence was collected from an adult who received the MenACWY meningococcal vaccine as a control. The V gene is TRBV27, the J gene TRBJ1-1, with D maybe TRBD1 (6 bases). The sample in question was peripheral blood, obtained 28 days after the second dose of the MenACWY control vaccine. CDR3 protein: CASMTGGHTEAFF. In nucleotides, the CDR3 is TGTGCCAGCATGACCGGGGGGCACACTGAAGCTTTCTTT.